Included here is one T cell receptor (beta chain) sequence, with context. The target antigen is unknown. This sample was taken from a study of radiotherapy plus CTLA-4 blockade in lung cancer. Study-wide background: The study recorded objective responses in roughly 20% of patients and disease control in around 31%.

The repertoire was sequenced with immunoSEQ multiplex PCR; TCRdb's copy has only in-frame clones and lacks some. This sample carries about 95,000 clones, approximately 83% of them seen once, and the ten largest clones take around 0.9%. CDR3 length: 15 amino acids. Trimming cost V 5 bases and J 3 bases; bases outside gene matches: 10. Looked up from germline, CDR1 is SEHNR and CDR2 is FQNEAQ (reference sequence). Study-level findings and limits: How blood T cell clones changed early, along with interferon-beta, reportedly forecast response best. Peripheral blood showed expansion of tumor-derived TCR clones after radiotherapy and ipilimumab.

Lung cancer patients with chemo-refractory metastatic non-small-cell disease were given focal radiation plus CTLA-4 blockade with ipilimumab. The source is a human donor with non-small cell lung cancer who had stable disease on radiotherapy plus ipilimumab. The sample here was peripheral blood, taken from a patient treated with radiotherapy plus ipilimumab. The chain employs TRBV7-9 and TRBJ2-7; 7 positions match TRBD1. This CDR3 is CASSVSFRDSYEQYF. DNA of the CDR3: TGTGCCAGCAGCGTCTCTTTCCGGGACAGCTACGAGCAGTACTTC.